Listed below are T cell receptor beta chains from one sample, sequenced in a study of cytomegalovirus exposure and HLA in healthy donors. Measured with immunoSEQ multiplex PCR; TCRdb has only the in-frame clones, and not every one. The profile shows 150,000 to 200,000 clones, about four fifths of them singletons. The sequenced material came from PBMCs. The source of these receptors is a woman aged 45 to 65 in good health and CMV-seronegative. The CDR3 runs from the conserved cysteine through the conserved F or W. Each record gives: D gene, clone size, V gene, J gene, CDR3 protein, CDR3 DNA. D genes are given only for firm matches. Clone size is stated in some rows and not others, as once, few, many or a class when expanded.

TRBD1	NA	TRBV28	TRBJ1-4	CASRRQGLSEKLFF	TGTGCCAGCAGACGACAGGGTTTAAGTGAGAAACTGTTTTTT
TRBD1	NA	TRBV16	TRBJ2-6	CASSLRQGGANVLTF	TGTGCCAGCAGCCTAAGACAGGGGGGGGCCAACGTCCTGACTTTC
TRBD1	NA	TRBV2	TRBJ2-7	CASRPGQGTYEQYF	TGTGCCAGCAGGCCGGGACAGGGTACCTACGAGCAGTACTTC
TRBD2	NA	TRBV5-6	TRBJ2-7	CASSLGASGSREQYF	TGTGCCAGCAGCTTGGGGGCTAGCGGGAGTAGGGAGCAGTACTTC
TRBD1	NA	TRBV30	TRBJ2-2	CAWSRFPGQGSTGELFF	TGTGCCTGGAGCCGTTTCCCGGGACAGGGCTCAACGGGGGAGCTGTTTTTT
NA	NA	TRBV28	TRBJ2-1	CASKTGSVSSYNEQFF	TGTGCCAGCAAGACCGGGTCAGTTTCCTCCTACAATGAGCAGTTCTTC
TRBD1	NA	TRBV6-6	TRBJ1-5	CASSAGQDQPQHF	TGTGCCAGCAGTGCCGGACAGGATCAGCCCCAGCATTTT
NA	once	TRBV30	TRBJ2-7	CAWSLGSYEQYF	TGTGCCTGGAGCCTAGGCTCCTACGAGCAGTACTTC
TRBD2	NA	TRBV5-1	TRBJ2-1	CASGGGWNEQFF	TGCGCCAGCGGGGGGGGTTGGAATGAGCAGTTCTTC
NA	NA	TRBV28	TRBJ2-1	CASSFIGGPYNEQFF	TGTGCCAGCAGTTTTATCGGGGGGCCCTACAATGAGCAGTTCTTC
NA	few	TRBV7-2	TRBJ2-7	CASSLSTYEQYF	TGTGCCAGCAGCTTAAGTACCTACGAGCAGTACTTC
NA	NA	TRBV6-5	TRBJ1-1	CASSLTRGTEAFF	TGTGCCAGCAGTCTCACACGGGGGACTGAAGCTTTCTTT
TRBD1	few	TRBV4-3	TRBJ2-7	CASSRNRGHSYEQYF	TGCGCCAGCAGCCGGAACAGGGGGCACTCCTACGAGCAGTACTTC
NA	NA	TRBV19	TRBJ2-3	CASSMAQTAGTDTQYF	TGTGCCAGTAGTATGGCCCAAACCGCTGGCACAGATACGCAGTATTTT
NA	once	TRBV19	TRBJ1-5	CASSPRTFNQPQHF	TGTGCCAGTAGTCCACGGACTTTTAATCAGCCCCAGCATTTT
TRBD2	NA	TRBV4-2	TRBJ2-7	CASSQEGVREGEQYF	TGTGCCAGCAGCCAAGAAGGAGTGCGGGAGGGTGAGCAGTACTTC
NA	few	TRBV19	TRBJ1-5	CASSFPEGQGRNQPQHF	TGTGCCAGTAGTTTCCCGGAGGGCCAGGGCCGCAATCAGCCCCAGCATTTT
NA	NA	TRBV29-1	TRBJ1-5	CSVGEGVNQPQHF	TGCAGCGTTGGGGAGGGGGTAAATCAGCCCCAGCATTTT
NA	few	TRBV2	TRBJ1-4	CASSGGVFEKLFF	TGTGCCAGCAGTGGCGGAGTGTTTGAAAAACTGTTTTTT
NA	NA	TRBV13	TRBJ2-5	CASSLGTDRKETQYF	TGTGCCAGCAGCTTGGGGACGGACAGAAAAGAGACCCAGTACTTC
TRBD1	once	TRBV29-1	TRBJ2-7	CSVKGQGQYEQYF	TGCAGCGTTAAAGGACAGGGCCAGTACGAGCAGTACTTC
NA	NA	TRBV7-9	TRBJ2-7	CASSWGNEQYF	TGTGCCAGCAGCTGGGGCAACGAGCAGTACTTC
TRBD1	NA	TRBV19	TRBJ1-4	CASSIDRRQGEKLFF	TGTGCCAGTAGTATAGATCGGCGACAGGGGGAAAAACTGTTTTTT
TRBD2	NA	TRBV19	TRBJ2-2	CASSRTRSGELFF	TGTGCCAGTAGTAGGACTAGGTCCGGGGAGCTGTTTTTT
TRBD1	NA	TRBV7-2	TRBJ2-3	CASSLRDRGPDTQYF	TGTGCCAGCAGCTTAAGGGACAGGGGGCCGGATACGCAGTATTTT
NA	NA	TRBV7-9	TRBJ2-4	CASSFPPPQGWQYF	TGTGCCAGCAGCTTCCCACCCCCGCAGGGGTGGCAGTACTTC
NA	NA	TRBV6-5	TRBJ1-2	CASSYSQNSPGYTF	TGTGCCAGCAGTTACTCACAAAATTCTCCCGGCTACACCTTC
TRBD2	NA	TRBV19	TRBJ2-4	CASSIRTSGIGGKNIQYF	TGTGCCAGTAGTATTCGGACTAGCGGGATTGGCGGCAAAAACATTCAGTACTTC
NA	NA	TRBV19	TRBJ1-3	CASSISGDHSGNTIYF	TGTGCCAGTAGTATATCGGGGGATCACTCTGGAAACACCATATATTTT
TRBD1	NA	TRBV28	TRBJ1-5	CASSLRDRVLYSNQPQHF	TGTGCCAGCAGTTTACGGGACAGGGTCCTTTATAGCAATCAGCCCCAGCATTTT
TRBD2	NA	TRBV2	TRBJ2-1	CASSEEGLAAPNPYNEQFF	TGTGCCAGCAGTGAAGAGGGACTAGCGGCCCCGAATCCCTACAATGAGCAGTTCTTC
TRBD1	NA	TRBV7-9	TRBJ1-2	CSSSFGQGGNGYTF	TGTTCCAGCAGCTTTGGACAGGGTGGGAATGGCTACACCTTC